The entry below gives a single TCR beta chain sequence along with its context. The CDR3 consists of 13 residues. With 4 bases clipped from V and 3 bases from J, the junction kept 3 bases outside the gene matches. Germline loops: CDR1 SQVTM, CDR2 ANQGSEA. Using immunoSEQ multiplex PCR, the repertoire was profiled, and TCRdb retains in-frame clones only, with some absent. The repertoire consists of around 310,000 clones, with around 91% occurring once and the leading ten covering 0.8% to 1.3%. These data belong to a study of blood T cell repertoires in COVID-19. Whole-study context: T cells, B-cell-depleted T cells, or PBMCs supplied cDNA or gDNA.

Sample: peripheral blood. V gene TRBV29-1 combines with J gene TRBJ1-2; TRBD1 matches 9 bases. This clonotype was obtained from a woman aged 40 to 49 with COVID-19, enrolled during active disease. The CDR3 region has the DNA TGCAGCGTTGGGGGACAGGGCCACTATGGCTACACCTTC. Protein: CSVGGQGHYGYTF.